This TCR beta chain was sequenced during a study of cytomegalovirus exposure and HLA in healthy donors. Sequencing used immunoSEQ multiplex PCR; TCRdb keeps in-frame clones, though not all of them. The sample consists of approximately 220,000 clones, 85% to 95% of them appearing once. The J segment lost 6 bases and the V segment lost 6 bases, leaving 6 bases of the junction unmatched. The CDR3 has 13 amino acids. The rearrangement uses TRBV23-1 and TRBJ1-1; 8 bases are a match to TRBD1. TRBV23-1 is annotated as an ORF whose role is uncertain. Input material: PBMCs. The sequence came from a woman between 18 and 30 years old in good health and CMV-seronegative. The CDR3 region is CASSPDRDSEAFF. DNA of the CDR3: TGCGCCAGCAGCCCGGACAGGGACTCTGAAGCTTTCTTT.